The 20 T cell receptor beta chains listed next were all sequenced from one sample in a study of CD8+ T cells in alopecia areata. cDNA prepared by RNA extraction and subsequent reverse transcription served as the template for sequencing. Measured with immunoSEQ multiplex PCR; TCRdb has only the in-frame clones, and not every one. The table lists under 150,000 clones, approximately 60% of them singletons. Treatment given: oral pan-JAK inhibitor, 5-10 mg twice daily. Material: CD4+ T cells sorted from blood, obtained at week 4, from a patient treated with tofacitinib. The receptor set was obtained from a human donor with alopecia areata.

The sample holds a few counts of this clone. The V and J genes are TRBV7-2 and TRBJ1-2, with D possibly matching TRBD1 (5 bases). This CDR3 is 13 amino acids long. Germline-derived CDR1 and CDR2 are SGHTA and FQGNSA. The V and J ends lost 0 bases and 6 bases respectively, with 8 bases between them. As DNA, the CDR3 is TGTGCCAGCAGCTTAGCCAGGGAGGATGGCTACACCTTC. Amino acids: CASSLAREDGYTF.

The chain links TRBV5-1 to TRBJ2-7; D is tentatively TRBD1 or TRBD2 (5 bases each). This CDR3 is 13 amino acids long. Trimming stripped 3 bases from V and 3 bases from J, with 10 bases between. Germline values: CDR1 SGHRS, CDR2 YFSETQ. CDR3 protein: CASSWGTNYEQYF. The CDR3 bases are TGCGCCAGCAGCTGGGGGACGAACTACGAGCAGTACTTC.

The chain combines TRBV6-6 with TRBJ1-2, with TRBD1 matching 9 bases. Trimming took 4 bases from V and 8 from J; bases not matched to a gene: 5. The CDR3 has 13 amino acids. Germline V gene sequence: CDR1 MNHNY, CDR2 SVGAGI (reference sequence). CDR3 in DNA: TGTGCCAGCAGTTGGGACAGGGTGGGCGGCTACACCTTC. It translates to CASSWDRVGGYTF.

The chain carries TRBV7-8 and TRBJ1-3; D not certain. The CDR3 loop spans 16 amino acids. CDR1 is SGHVS and CDR2 is FQNEAQ in the germline V gene. The V and J ends lost 5 bases and 0 bases respectively, with 14 bases between them. CDR3 coding DNA: TGTGCCAGCAGCCTCCGGACCGTACGCTCTGGAAACACCATATATTTT. Its protein product is CASSLRTVRSGNTIYF.

With respect to this clone: The same CDR3 also results from other DNA sequences found in this sample. The CDR3 DNA sequence: TGTGCCTGGAGCGCACGAGATACGCAGTATTTT. Amino acids: CAWSARDTQYF. The chain has TRBV30 and TRBJ2-3; no definite D call. CDR1 and CDR2 (germline): GTSNPN, SVGIG (reference sequence). V dropped 3 bases and J dropped 5 bases, with 6 bases sitting between them. This CDR3 contains 11 residues.

This clone appeared a few times. The genes are TRBV28 and TRBJ2-1; D is perhaps TRBD2 (6 bases). This CDR3 spans 14 amino acids. Germline lookup yields CDR1 MDHEN and CDR2 SYDVKM. The ends were cut back, 1 base at V and 4 bases at J, with 8 bases in the middle. CDR3 DNA: TGTGCCAGCAGTTTATTTCGGGGGTACAATGAGCAGTTCTTC. Protein: CASSLFRGYNEQFF. Full variable domain (outside the CDR3, taken from reference TRBV28 and TRBJ2-1): DVKVTQSSRYLVKRTGEKVFLECVQDMDHENMFWYRQDPGLGLRLIYFSYDVKMKEKGDIPEGYSVSREKKERFSLILESASTNQTSMYLCASSLFRGYNEQFFGPGTRLTVL.

The chain combines TRBV7-2 with TRBJ1-2, with D perhaps TRBD1 (6 bases). CDR1 and CDR2 from the germline V gene are SGHTA and FQGNSA. V was cut by 5 bases and J by 7 bases, with 17 bases left in between. The length of the CDR3 is 14 residues. CDR3 sequence (DNA): TGTGCCAGCAGCATAGAGGCACAGGGATTTGGCTACACCTTC. This codes for CASSIEAQGFGYTF. The full variable domain, with the rest looked up from reference TRBV7-2 and TRBJ1-2, is GAGVSQSPSNKVTEKGKDVELRCDPISGHTALYWYRQSLGQGLEFLIYFQGNSAPDKSGLPSDRFSAERTGGSVSTLTIQRTQQEDSAVYLCASSIEAQGFGYTFGSGTRLTVV.

The table lists this clone with a few counts. Other DNA variants within this sample encode the same CDR3. The chain links TRBV29-1 to TRBJ1-5; D is undetermined. V lost 4 bases, J lost 1 base, and 5 bases lay in between. The CDR3 extends over 12 amino acids. Looked up from germline, CDR1 is SQVTM and CDR2 is ANQGSEA. The CDR3 DNA is TGCAGCGTTGCTGGCAGCAATCAGCCCCAGCATTTT. This gives the protein CSVAGSNQPQHF.

This clone came up a few times. V and J are TRBV2 and TRBJ1-1; weak D call: TRBD1 (5 bases). Germline CDR1 and CDR2: SNHLY and FYNNEI. Trimming took 6 bases from V and 2 from J, leaving 10 bases between them. The CDR3 spans 13 residues. The CDR3 bases are TGTGCCAGCAGGCAGGGACCCAACACTGAAGCTTTCTTT. Its translation: CASRQGPNTEAFF.

This clone was seen a single time. This chain links TRBV15 with TRBJ2-7; the D is unclear. The ends were cut back, 0 bases at V and 1 base at J, with 7 bases in the middle. Germline V gene lookup returns CDR1 LNHNV and CDR2 YYDKDF (reference sequence). The CDR3 contains 14 residues. CDR3 residues: CATSREGISYEQYF. CDR3 coding DNA: TGTGCCACCAGCAGAGAAGGCATATCCTACGAGCAGTACTTC.

This clone was picked up one time. DNA of the CDR3: TGCAGCTCGAATTTAGTATCGGGGGCCTATGGCTACACCTTC. This gives the protein CSSNLVSGAYGYTF. V is TRBV29-1 and J is TRBJ1-2; the D gene is possibly TRBD1 (6 bases). With 8 bases removed from V and 4 bases from J, the gap between germline ends came to 20 bases. CDR3 length: 14 residues. Germline-derived CDR1 and CDR2 are SQVTM and ANQGSEA. Drawing the rest from reference TRBV29-1 and TRBJ1-2, the complete variable domain is SAVISQKPSRDICQRGTSLTIQCQVDSQVTMMFWYRQQPGQSLTLIATANQGSEATYESGFVIDKFPISRPNLTFSTLTVSNMSPEDSSIYLCSSNLVSGAYGYTFGSGTRLTVV.

J is TRBJ2-1 and V is TRBV4-1, with D unclear. Looked up from germline, CDR1 is MGHRA and CDR2 is YSYEKL. CDR3 length: 15 amino acids. With 0 bases removed from V and 3 bases from J, the gap between germline ends came to 9 bases. CDR3 region: CASSQDDGLYNEQFF. CDR3 coding DNA: TGCGCCAGCAGCCAAGATGATGGGCTCTACAATGAGCAGTTCTTC.

This clone was seen a handful of times. The chain joins TRBV30 to TRBJ2-1; 8 nucleotides line up with TRBD1. CDR1 and CDR2 (germline): GTSNPN, SVGIG (reference sequence). There are 14 residues in the CDR3. J lost 4 bases, V lost 5 bases, and 7 bases had no gene match. The CDR3 DNA sequence: TGTGCCTGGCAAACAGGGGGTAATTACAATGAGCAGTTCTTC. Its protein is CAWQTGGNYNEQFF.

The chain has TRBV5-6 and TRBJ2-5, with a weak D call TRBD1 (6 bases). Trimming took 4 bases from V and 3 from J, leaving 10 bases between them. From germline, CDR1 is SGHDT and CDR2 YYEEEE. The CDR3 loop spans 13 amino acids. The CDR3 coding sequence is TGTGCCAGCAGCCCGGACAGAAAAGAGACCCAGTACTTC. Residues: CASSPDRKETQYF.

This chain uses TRBV6-5 with TRBJ2-3; D is ambiguous. CDR3 size: 11 residues. Trimming removed 6 bases at V and 5 bases at J, with 6 bases between. Germline CDR1 reads MNHEY; CDR2 reads SVGAGI. CDR3 DNA sequence: TGTGCCAGCAGCCGAGGAGATACGCAGTATTTT. It yields the protein CASSRGDTQYF.

The J gene is TRBJ1-2, the V gene TRBV29-1, with TRBD1 as a possible D gene (5 bases). CDR1 is SQVTM, CDR2 ANQGSEA, per germline. Trimming stripped 4 bases from V and 0 bases from J, with 9 bases between. This CDR3 contains 13 residues. CDR3: CSVARGANYGYTF. DNA for the CDR3: TGCAGCGTTGCCCGGGGGGCTAACTATGGCTACACCTTC. Looking up the rest from reference TRBV29-1 and TRBJ1-2 gives the full variable domain: SAVISQKPSRDICQRGTSLTIQCQVDSQVTMMFWYRQQPGQSLTLIATANQGSEATYESGFVIDKFPISRPNLTFSTLTVSNMSPEDSSIYLCSVARGANYGYTFGSGTRLTVV.

The chain joins TRBV6-5 to TRBJ2-7; 8 bases align to TRBD1. V lost 6 bases, J lost 2 bases, and 6 bases stayed unmatched. This CDR3 contains 14 residues. CDR1 and CDR2 from the germline V gene are MNHEY and SVGAGI. CDR3: CASRSGQGPYEQYF. CDR3 nucleotides: TGTGCCAGCAGATCAGGACAGGGCCCCTACGAGCAGTACTTC.

This clone was picked up a small number of times. The chain carries TRBV4-1 and TRBJ1-5; unclear D gene. CDR1 is MGHRA and CDR2 is YSYEKL in the germline V gene. This CDR3 has 15 amino acids. V was cut by 0 bases and J by 2 bases, with 8 bases left in between. CDR3 protein: CASSQEPVGNQPQHF. The CDR3 DNA sequence: TGCGCCAGCAGCCAAGAGCCTGTTGGCAATCAGCCCCAGCATTTT.

This clone appeared a few times. The chain couples TRBV7-2 to TRBJ2-3; 11 bases line up with TRBD2. This CDR3 has 16 residues. V lost 2 bases to trimming and J lost 7 bases; unmatched junction nucleotides: 8. CDR1 is SGHTA and CDR2 is FQGNSA in the germline V gene. CDR3 sequence (DNA): TGTGCCAGCAGCTTACTAGCGGGAGGCCAGCAAAATACGCAGTATTTT. This translates into CASSLLAGGQQNTQYF.

This clone was observed once. CDR3 protein: CAWSHGTSFQTQYF. DNA for the CDR3: TGTGCCTGGAGCCACGGGACTAGCTTCCAGACCCAGTACTTC. This chain links TRBV30 with TRBJ2-5, with 9 positions matching TRBD2. CDR1 GTSNPN and CDR2 SVGIG come from the germline V gene (reference sequence). The junction had 8 bases not matched to a gene; V was cut back by 3 bases and J by 6 bases. The CDR3 has 14 residues.